The T cell receptor beta chain described here comes from a study of OX40 agonist ivuxolimab in advanced cancers. TCRdb's copy holds only in-frame clones and misses some; the assay was immunoSEQ multiplex PCR. The table lists 50,000 to 75,000 clones, 87% of them singletons. The CDR3 runs 13 residues. V lost 0 bases, J lost 8 bases, and 11 bases lay in between. Germline V gene sequence: CDR1 SGHRS, CDR2 YFSETQ. This TCR came from an adult with an advanced solid tumor such as melanoma, head and neck, liver or kidney cancer. The chain has TRBV5-1 and TRBJ1-2; the D gene is possibly TRBD1 (5 bases). The material was CD4+ or CD8+ T cells sorted from blood, obtained in a trial of the OX40 agonist ivuxolimab. As DNA, the CDR3 is TGCGCCAGCAGCTTGGGGGACGCGAGGGGCTACACCTTC. Encoded protein: CASSLGDARGYTF.